This paragraph reports one T cell receptor beta chain. The target antigen is unknown. The length of the CDR3 is 12 residues. The germline gives CDR1 SGHNT, CDR2 YYREEE (reference sequence). Trimming took 3 bases from V and 2 from J, leaving 4 bases between them. The data belong to a study of Ad26.COV2.S vaccination and SARS-CoV-2 variants. The sample's treatment: roughly 19 received Ad26.COV2.S at low or high dose, single or two shots; roughly 5 received placebo; per-sample allocation not given. All samples were drawn on day 63, counting from the first vaccine or placebo injection. A Boston adult aged 18-55 years was the donor. The repertoire was sequenced with immunoSEQ multiplex PCR; TCRdb's copy has only in-frame clones and lacks some. The repertoire holds 300,000 to 450,000 clones, 80% to 90% seen once, with approximately 3.5% in the top ten. Overall study results and limits: There was reportedly substantial breadth in spike-specific CD8+ and CD4+ T cell responses after vaccination.

The sequence derives from a person between 18 and 65 years old who received the Ad26.COV2.S COVID-19 vaccine or a placebo. Here the sequenced sample was peripheral blood, taken in a trial of Ad26.COV2.S vaccine versus placebo. This rearrangement joins TRBV5-4 to TRBJ2-3, with D unclear. In nucleotides, the CDR3 is TGTGCCAGCAGCTCAAACACAGATACGCAGTATTTT. This sequence encodes CASSSNTDTQYF.